These 22 T cell receptor beta chains came from one sample sequenced in a study of cytomegalovirus exposure and HLA in healthy donors. TCRdb keeps only in-frame clones here, not all; method: immunoSEQ multiplex PCR. The table includes fewer than 250,000 clones, just under 90% detected once. The sequencing sample was made of PBMCs. The receptor source for this set is a man aged 18 to 29 in good health and CMV-seronegative.

The chain uses TRBV5-1 and TRBJ2-1, with 9 bases that match TRBD1. CDR1 and CDR2 from the germline V gene are SGHRS and YFSETQ. V was pared by 0 bases and J by 6 bases, with 4 bases of the junction left unmatched. The CDR3 has 15 amino acids. The CDR3 DNA reads as TGCGCCAGCAGCTTGGGTGGGACAGGGCCCAATGAGCAGTTCTTC. As protein: CASSLGGTGPNEQFF.

Concerning this clone itself: The same CDR3 is also encoded by other DNA sequences in this sample. V is TRBV19 and J is TRBJ2-7, with D perhaps TRBD2 (6 bases). Trimming removed 3 bases from V and 0 bases from J, with 6 bases in between. The CDR3 extends over 13 amino acids. Germline loops: CDR1 LNHDA, CDR2 SQIVND (reference sequence). The CDR3 DNA sequence: TGTGCCAGTAGTATCGGGAGCTCCTACGAGCAGTACTTC. Amino acid sequence: CASSIGSSYEQYF.

The chain links TRBV28 to TRBJ2-7; TRBD2 is a possible D gene (6 bases). V lost 7 bases and J lost 1, with 14 bases in between. The germline V gene has CDR1 MDHEN and CDR2 SYDVKM. CDR3 length: 14 residues. The CDR3 loop is CASNEREKSYEQYF. The CDR3 nucleotides are TGTGCCAGCAATGAACGGGAGAAATCCTACGAGCAGTACTTC.

This chain joins TRBV19 and TRBJ1-5, with D possibly TRBD1 on 5 matching bases. Trimming took 10 bases from V and 5 from J, leaving 18 bases between them. The CDR3 contains 14 residues. Germline CDR1 and CDR2: LNHDA and SQIVND (reference sequence). The CDR3 coding sequence is TGTGCCACAACCAGGGCCCGCTGGGATCAGCCCCAGCATTTT. Translating gives CATTRARWDQPQHF.

The rearrangement joins TRBV18 to TRBJ2-5, with D hard to call. The CDR3 consists of 17 residues. Trimming stripped 0 bases from V and 4 bases from J, with 18 bases between. Germline values: CDR1 KGHSH, CDR2 LQKENI. The CDR3 loop is CASSPPIGSNPGETQYF. CDR3 nucleotides: TGTGCCAGCTCACCACCGATCGGCAGCAACCCAGGAGAGACCCAGTACTTC. Full variable domain (rest looked up from reference TRBV18 and TRBJ2-5): NAGVMQNPRHLVRRRGQEARLRCSPMKGHSHVYWYRQLPEEGLKFMVYLQKENIIDESGMPKERFSAEFPKEGPSILRIQQVVRGDSAAYFCASSPPIGSNPGETQYFGPGTRLLVL.

The chain couples TRBV9 to TRBJ2-5, with D unclear. CDR1 and CDR2 (germline): SGDLS, YYNGEE. This CDR3 is built from 16 residues. Between the trimmed V and J ends, which lost 0 bases and 4 bases, there was a span of 16 bases. This CDR3 is CASSVGTDAGLETQYF. The CDR3 DNA follows: TGTGCCAGCAGCGTAGGCACAGACGCTGGGTTAGAGACCCAGTACTTC.

This clone was recorded once. The chain combines TRBV19 with TRBJ1-5; D is undetermined. The CDR3 consists of 14 residues. CDR1 and CDR2 (germline): LNHDA, SQIVND (reference sequence). V lost 0 bases to trimming and J lost 5 bases, with 8 bases between them. Here the CDR3 reads CASSIDTRYQPQHF. CDR3 nucleotide sequence: TGTGCCAGTAGTATAGATACAAGATATCAGCCCCAGCATTTT.

The chain carries TRBV11-2 and TRBJ2-2, with 9 bases lining up with TRBD1. From germline, CDR1 is SGHAT and CDR2 FQNNGV. The J segment lost 5 bases and the V segment lost 4 bases, leaving 8 bases of the junction unmatched. This CDR3 is built from 16 residues. DNA of the CDR3: TGTGCCAGCAGCTCTACAGGGGGCGTATATACCGGGGAGCTGTTTTTT. Its translation: CASSSTGGVYTGELFF.

The genes are TRBV19 and TRBJ1-1; a possible D gene is TRBD1 (6 bases). The germline gives CDR1 LNHDA, CDR2 SQIVND (reference sequence). The CDR3 spans 16 residues. The V and J ends lost 3 bases and 1 base respectively, with 15 bases between them. The CDR3, as DNA: TGTGCCAGTAGTATTACCTCCGGACAGCCGAACACTGAAGCTTTCTTT. Its protein product is CASSITSGQPNTEAFF.

This clone was picked up a small number of times. The V and J genes are TRBV4-1 and TRBJ1-5; 7 bases line up with TRBD1. The CDR3 has 15 residues. Germline V gene data show CDR1 as MGHRA and CDR2 as YSYEKL. V was clipped by 3 bases and J by 1 base; unmatched bases: 3. CDR3 amino acids: CASSQTGSSNQPQHF. The CDR3, as DNA: TGCGCCAGCAGCCAGACAGGGAGCAGCAATCAGCCCCAGCATTTT.

The gene calls are TRBV6-5 and TRBJ1-1; D call uncertain. The CDR3 has 12 amino acids. V was shortened by 8 bases and J by 0 bases, with 7 bases between the two germline ends. Per the germline V gene, CDR1 is MNHEY and CDR2 is SVGAGI. DNA for the CDR3: TGTGCCAGCCTCTCGGTGAACACTGAAGCTTTCTTT. This translates into CASLSVNTEAFF.

This clone was observed once. The rearrangement joins TRBV14 to TRBJ2-2; D not certain. The CDR3 length is 13 residues. CDR1 and CDR2 (germline): SGHDN, FVKESK. Trimming stripped 4 bases from V and 10 bases from J, with 13 bases between. CDR3 sequence (DNA): TGTGCCAGCAGCCGGGCTTACGACGCGGAGCTGTTTTTT. Protein sequence: CASSRAYDAELFF.

This sequence joins TRBV9 and TRBJ2-3; 9 nucleotides line up with TRBD2. V trimming: 4 bases; J trimming: 0 bases; junction bases outside the gene matches: 9. Germline lookup yields CDR1 SGDLS and CDR2 YYNGEE. This CDR3 has 17 amino acids. CDR3 loop: CASSTQREVSSTDTQYF. In DNA form, the CDR3 reads TGTGCCAGCAGCACCCAGCGGGAGGTATCAAGCACAGATACGCAGTATTTT.

The chain links TRBV5-6 to TRBJ2-1, with D hard to call. With 4 bases removed from V and 0 bases from J, the gap between germline ends came to 11 bases. This CDR3 is built from 15 residues. The germline CDR1 and CDR2 sequences are SGHDT and YYEEEE. CDR3 in DNA: TGTGCCAGCAGCCTCTCGGCTAGCTCCTACAATGAGCAGTTCTTC. It codes for CASSLSASSYNEQFF.

The chain carries TRBV5-1 and TRBJ2-5; 11 bases fit TRBD1. CDR1 is SGHRS and CDR2 is YFSETQ in the germline V gene. CDR3 size: 15 residues. J gave up 4 bases and V 0 bases, and 2 bases lay outside the gene matches. As DNA, the CDR3 is TGCGCCAGCAGCTTGGCCGGGACAGGGGGAGAGACCCAGTACTTC. Protein product: CASSLAGTGGETQYF.

CDR3 residues: CASSFVGGQTWQYF. In DNA form, the CDR3 reads TGTGCCAGCAGCTTTGTGGGAGGCCAGACGTGGCAGTACTTC. This chain connects TRBV5-6 to TRBJ2-7; D might be TRBD2 (6 bases). The CDR3 totals 14 residues. CDR1 SGHDT and CDR2 YYEEEE come from the germline V gene. With 2 bases removed from V and 9 bases from J, the gap between germline ends came to 18 bases.

This chain connects TRBV11-3 to TRBJ2-3, with 7 nucleotides matching TRBD2. The CDR3 loop spans 16 amino acids. Trimming took 5 bases from V and 6 from J; bases not matched to a gene: 14. From germline, CDR1 is SGHNT and CDR2 YENEEA. CDR3 DNA: TGTGCCAGCAGCCCGGGGGGTGTTGGGGTATCTGATACGCAGTATTTT. This gives the protein CASSPGGVGVSDTQYF.

This chain connects TRBV6-4 to TRBJ1-2; D possibly corresponds to TRBD1 (5 bases). V lost 1 base and J lost 3, with 9 bases in between. This CDR3 has 14 residues. Per the germline V gene, CDR1 is MRHNA and CDR2 is SNTAGT. The CDR3 protein is CASSDLQGDYGYTF. CDR3 DNA: TGTGCCAGCAGTGACTTGCAGGGTGACTATGGCTACACCTTC.

This clone was detected only a few times. For the CDR3, the DNA is TGTGCCAGCAGTTACCTCGGACAGGGCGACACTGAAGCTTTCTTT. It is translated as CASSYLGQGDTEAFF. V gene TRBV6-5 combines with J gene TRBJ1-1, with 8 bases that match TRBD1. The length of the CDR3 is 15 residues. Germline V lookup: CDR1 MNHEY, CDR2 SVGAGI. Unmatched junction bases numbered 5, after V lost 2 bases and J lost 3 bases.

This sequence joins TRBV4-3 and TRBJ2-3, with a weak D call TRBD2 (5 bases). The V end lost 5 bases, the J end lost 6 bases, and 21 bases lay between the germline ends. Germline assignment: CDR1 LGHNA and CDR2 YSLEER. This CDR3 region has 16 residues. The CDR3 loop is CASSIHLEKGGDTQYF. In DNA, the CDR3 is TGCGCCAGCAGCATACACTTGGAGAAAGGCGGGGATACGCAGTATTTT.

V usage is TRBV10-1 and J usage is TRBJ2-3, with 9 bases matching TRBD2. V shed 6 bases, J shed 2 bases, and the junction held 6 bases outside the gene matches. The germline CDR1 and CDR2 sequences are WNHNN and SYGVQD (reference sequence). The CDR3 spans 15 residues. The CDR3 is CASSSGLADTDTQYF. Written as DNA, the CDR3 is TGCGCCAGCAGCTCGGGACTAGCCGACACAGATACGCAGTATTTT.

CDR3 loop: CASSLFWTSGRGAYEQYF. CDR3 bases: TGTGCCAGCAGTTTATTCTGGACTAGCGGGAGAGGGGCCTACGAGCAGTACTTC. The chain employs TRBV27 and TRBJ2-7, with 13 bases fitting TRBD2. Germline V gene lookup returns CDR1 MNHEY and CDR2 SMNVEV (reference sequence). The CDR3 is 18 amino acids. V lost 1 base to trimming and J lost 2 bases; unmatched junction nucleotides: 8.